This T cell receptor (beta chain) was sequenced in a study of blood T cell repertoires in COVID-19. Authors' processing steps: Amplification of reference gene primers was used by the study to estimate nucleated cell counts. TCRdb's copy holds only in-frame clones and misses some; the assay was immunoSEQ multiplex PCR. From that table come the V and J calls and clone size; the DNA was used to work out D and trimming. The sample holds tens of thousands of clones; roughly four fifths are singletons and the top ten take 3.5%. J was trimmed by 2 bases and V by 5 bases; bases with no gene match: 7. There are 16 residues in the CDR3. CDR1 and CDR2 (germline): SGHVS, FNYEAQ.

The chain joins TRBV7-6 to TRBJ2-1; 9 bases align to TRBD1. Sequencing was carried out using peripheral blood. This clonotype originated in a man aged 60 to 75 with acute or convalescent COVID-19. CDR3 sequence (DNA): TGTGCCAGCAGCAGACCGGGACAGGGTCCCTACAATGAGCAGTTCTTC. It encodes CASSRPGQGPYNEQFF.